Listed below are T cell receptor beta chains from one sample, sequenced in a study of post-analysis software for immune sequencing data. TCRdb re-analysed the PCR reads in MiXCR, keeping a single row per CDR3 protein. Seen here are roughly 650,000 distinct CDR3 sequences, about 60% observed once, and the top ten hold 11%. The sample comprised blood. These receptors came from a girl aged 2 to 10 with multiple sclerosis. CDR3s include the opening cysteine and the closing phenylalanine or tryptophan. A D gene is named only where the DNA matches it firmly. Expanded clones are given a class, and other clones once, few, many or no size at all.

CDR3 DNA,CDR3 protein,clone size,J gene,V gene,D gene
TGTGCCAGCAGCTACACGCAAGGAGACTACGAGCAGTACTTC,CASSYTQGDYEQYF,.,TRBJ2-7,TRBV5-6,.
TGCAGTGCTGGGGCCCCACTAGGAGCCCAAGAGACCCAGTACTTC,CSAGAPLGAQETQYF,few,TRBJ2-5,TRBV20-1,.
TGTGCCAGCAGCTCACAGCCGGGACTAGTGGGAGATACGCAGTATTTT,CASSSQPGLVGDTQYF,.,TRBJ2-3,TRBV5-8,TRBD2
TGTGCCACCAGTGATTCGGAGGGCAGTCAGACCCAGTACTTC,CATSDSEGSQTQYF,few,TRBJ2-5,TRBV24-1,.
TGCAGCGTTCCTGACAGGGTCAACTATGGCTACACCTTC,CSVPDRVNYGYTF,.,TRBJ1-2,TRBV29-1,TRBD1
TGTGCCGGGCATCAGCCCCAGCATTTT,CAGHQPQHF,.,TRBJ1-5,TRBV7-9,.
TGCAGCGTTAATGTTGGGGACGGCACAGATACGCAGTATTTT,CSVNVGDGTDTQYF,few,TRBJ2-3,TRBV29-1,.
TGTGCCAGCATTGGACAGGGGGCCCCTGGCTACACCTTC,CASIGQGAPGYTF,.,TRBJ1-2,TRBV27,TRBD1
TGCAGTGCTAGAGATCAAGGGACTGGCGGGCTTTGGGAGCAGTACTTC,CSARDQGTGGLWEQYF,.,TRBJ2-7,TRBV20-1,.
TGTGCCAGCGCGGGGGGCCCCCGAGTTCAGGGGGAGACCCAGTACTTC,CASAGGPRVQGETQYF,.,TRBJ2-5,TRBV6-6,TRBD2
TGTGCCAGCAGTTTAGGGCTAGCGGGGATACGGGAGCAGTTCTTC,CASSLGLAGIREQFF,.,TRBJ2-1,TRBV27,TRBD2
TGTGCTAGTGGTTGGGGACTAGCGGGTGAGACCCAGTACTTC,CASGWGLAGETQYF,.,TRBJ2-5,TRBV12-5,TRBD2
TGTGCCAGCAGCCGAGGGGCAGGGAGGTTAAACATTCAGTACTTC,CASSRGAGRLNIQYF,.,TRBJ2-4,TRBV7-9,.
TGTGCCAGCTCGCAAACTAGCGGGAGTTCCAATGAGCAGTTCTTC,CASSQTSGSSNEQFF,.,TRBJ2-1,TRBV18,TRBD2
TGCAGCGTCGCCGGGACAGGGGTCTACGAGCAGTACTTC,CSVAGTGVYEQYF,.,TRBJ2-7,TRBV29-1,TRBD1
TGCGCCAGCAGCTACACCCCAGGGGGCGTGGACTATGGCTACACCTTC,CASSYTPGGVDYGYTF,.,TRBJ1-2,TRBV5-1,TRBD1
TGCAGTGCTAGGATTCAAGGAGGAGCACTCCAAGAGACCCAGTTCTTC,CSARIQGGALQETQFF,few,TRBJ2-1,TRBV20-1,.
TGTGCCAGCAGTGAAGATCCCCAGGAATGGAATGAGCAGTTCTTC,CASSEDPQEWNEQFF,few,TRBJ2-1,TRBV6-1,.
TGTGCCAGCAGTTACCGCGACGAGCAGTACTTC,CASSYRDEQYF,.,TRBJ2-7,TRBV6-6,.
TGTGCCAGGGGGTGGGCTAGCGGGGCTGGCACAGATACGCAGTATTTT,CARGWASGAGTDTQYF,.,TRBJ2-3,TRBV6-5,TRBD2
TGTGCCAGCAGCCCCCTCGGGGCGGGTTTAGACACAGATACGCAGTATTTT,CASSPLGAGLDTDTQYF,.,TRBJ2-3,TRBV11-2,.
TGTGCCAGCAGTCCCCTCGGTGAGCAGTACTTC,CASSPLGEQYF,.,TRBJ2-7,TRBV2,.
TGTGCCAGCAGTGAAGCGCGATACGAGCAGTACTTC,CASSEARYEQYF,many,TRBJ2-7,TRBV6-1,.
TGTGCCACCAGCAGAGCGGGACAGCGAGGGAATGAGCAGTTCTTC,CATSRAGQRGNEQFF,.,TRBJ2-1,TRBV15,TRBD1
TGCGCCAGCAGGAGACAGGGGGAGTACGAGCAGTACTTC,CASRRQGEYEQYF,.,TRBJ2-7,TRBV5-1,TRBD1
TGTGCCAGCTCTAAACAGAACACTGAAGCTTTCTTT,CASSKQNTEAFF,.,TRBJ1-1,TRBV18,.
TGTGCCATCTCCGGCGGGACAGTCGGGGAGACCCAGTACTTC,CAISGGTVGETQYF,.,TRBJ2-5,TRBV12-3/TRBV12-4,.
TGCAGTGCTAAGGCTAGCGGGGGGGCAGATACGCAGTATTTT,CSAKASGGADTQYF,.,TRBJ2-3,TRBV20-1,TRBD2